A selection of T cell receptor beta chains follows, all from one sample in a study of cytomegalovirus exposure and HLA in healthy donors. Using immunoSEQ multiplex PCR, the repertoire was profiled, and TCRdb retains in-frame clones only, with some absent. The sample lists 150,000 to 200,000 clones, 79% occurring once. Input material: PBMCs. These receptor sequences come from a woman aged 25 to 39 in good health and CMV-seropositive. The conserved cysteine and the conserved F or W are not part of the CDR3 here.

v_call,j_call,cdr3_aa
TRBV5-1,TRBJ2-1,ASSSSGGYNEQF
TRBV30,TRBJ1-1,AWSTATGENTEAF
TRBV7-6,TRBJ1-1,ASSPTLGGLNTEAF
TRBV10-3,TRBJ2-2,AISGMAGDGTGELF
TRBV11-2,TRBJ1-3,ASSSPAGAKGNTIY
TRBV5-4,.,ASSTQAAHEQY
TRBV5-1,TRBJ1-1,ASFPYDRGGEAF
TRBV4-3,TRBJ2-7,ASSQDLGAGSYEQY
TRBV13,TRBJ2-3,ASRTGGVDTQY
TRBV15,TRBJ2-7,ATSRDRSGQGGEQY
TRBV18,TRBJ1-5,ASSPTEGNQPQH
TRBV27,TRBJ2-7,ASSPLDSPYEQY
TRBV4-1,TRBJ2-1,ASSLHPGTSGSNEQF
TRBV4-2,TRBJ2-1,ASSQEQQGALFEQF
TRBV5-1,TRBJ2-1,ASSRASEQF
TRBV6-5,TRBJ2-4,ASSHLTDRTNIQY
TRBV9,TRBJ2-1,ASSSTSGRANEQF
TRBV5-4,TRBJ1-1,ASSLILQGGTEAF
TRBV4-1,TRBJ2-1,ASSLSDQENNEQF
TRBV27,TRBJ1-1,ASSLGFLGANTEAF
TRBV7-8,TRBJ2-2,ASSRLVGELF
TRBV7-9,TRBJ2-7,ASSPPGQGRSGR
TRBV5-1,TRBJ2-2,ASSLAGETGELF
TRBV25-1,TRBJ2-1,ASSEADSYNEQF
TRBV6-5,TRBJ1-2,ASSTDRGANYGYT
TRBV5-6,TRBJ2-3,ASSSTGLAGDTQY
TRBV27,TRBJ2-7,ASRITGTGLNYEQY
TRBV7-2,TRBJ1-3,ASSLVPGAIY
TRBV7-8,TRBJ2-7,ASSSDRDKSYEQY
TRBV7-2,TRBJ1-2,ASSLPPGQGYGYT
TRBV9,TRBJ2-3,ASSVIGNTADTQY
TRBV5-6,TRBJ1-1,ASSLGPMNTEAF
TRBV15,TRBJ1-5,ATSTRGPRGVGQPQH
TRBV18,TRBJ1-2,ASSPPQNNYGYT
TRBV4-3,TRBJ2-7,ASSQWQGSYEQY
TRBV19,TRBJ1-1,ASSQTGMNTEAF
TRBV7-8,TRBJ2-7,ASSERRDRAYEQY
TRBV6-1,TRBJ2-1,ASSEGALTYNEQF
TRBV7-9,TRBJ2-5,ASSLAGEGTQY
TRBV4-3,TRBJ2-3,ASSRSTSGGIDTQY
TRBV29-1,TRBJ2-3,SVGRRGGRLPDTQY
TRBV6-1,TRBJ2-5,ASSALWTGDLETQY